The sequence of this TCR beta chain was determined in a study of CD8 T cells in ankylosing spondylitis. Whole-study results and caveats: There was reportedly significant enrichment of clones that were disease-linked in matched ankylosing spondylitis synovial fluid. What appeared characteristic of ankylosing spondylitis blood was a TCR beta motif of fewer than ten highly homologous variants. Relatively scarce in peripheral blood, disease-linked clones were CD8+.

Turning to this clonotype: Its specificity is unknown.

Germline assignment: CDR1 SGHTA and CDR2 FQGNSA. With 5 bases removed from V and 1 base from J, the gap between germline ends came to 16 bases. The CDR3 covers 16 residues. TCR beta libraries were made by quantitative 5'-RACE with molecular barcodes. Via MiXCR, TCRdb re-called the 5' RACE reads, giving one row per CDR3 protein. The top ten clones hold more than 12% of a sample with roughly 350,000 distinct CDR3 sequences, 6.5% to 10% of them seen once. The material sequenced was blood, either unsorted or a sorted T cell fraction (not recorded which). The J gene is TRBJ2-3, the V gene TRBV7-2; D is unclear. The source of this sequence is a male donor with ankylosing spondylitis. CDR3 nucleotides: TGTGCCAGCAGCAACCGTCCCACCGGTGGCACAGATACGCAGTATTTT. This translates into CASSNRPTGGTDTQYF.